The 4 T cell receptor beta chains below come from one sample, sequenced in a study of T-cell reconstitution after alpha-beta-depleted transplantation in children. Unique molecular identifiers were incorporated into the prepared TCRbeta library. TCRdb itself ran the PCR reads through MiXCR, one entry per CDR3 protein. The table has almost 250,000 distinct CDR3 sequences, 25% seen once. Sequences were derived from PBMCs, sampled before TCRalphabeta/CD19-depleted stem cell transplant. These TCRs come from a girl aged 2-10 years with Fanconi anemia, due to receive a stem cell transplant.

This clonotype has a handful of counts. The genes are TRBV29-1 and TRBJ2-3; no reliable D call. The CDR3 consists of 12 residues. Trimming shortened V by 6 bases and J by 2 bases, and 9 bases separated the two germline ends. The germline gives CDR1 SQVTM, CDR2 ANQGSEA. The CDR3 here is CSVRSFTDTQYF. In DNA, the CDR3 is TGCAGCGTCCGTTCCTTCACAGATACGCAGTATTTT.

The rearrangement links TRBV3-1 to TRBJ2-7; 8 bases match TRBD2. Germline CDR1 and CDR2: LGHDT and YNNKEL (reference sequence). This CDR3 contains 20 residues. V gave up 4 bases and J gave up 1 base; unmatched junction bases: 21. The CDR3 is CASSPSLQFREGLVSYEQYF. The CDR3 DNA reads TGTGCCAGCAGCCCGAGCCTACAATTTCGGGAGGGCCTTGTGTCCTACGAGCAGTACTTC.

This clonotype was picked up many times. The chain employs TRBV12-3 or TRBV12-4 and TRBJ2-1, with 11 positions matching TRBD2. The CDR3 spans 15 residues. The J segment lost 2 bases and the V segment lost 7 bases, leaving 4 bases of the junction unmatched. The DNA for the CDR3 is TGTGCCAGCATACTAGCGGGAGCCCCCTACAATGAGCAGTTCTTC. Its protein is CASILAGAPYNEQFF.

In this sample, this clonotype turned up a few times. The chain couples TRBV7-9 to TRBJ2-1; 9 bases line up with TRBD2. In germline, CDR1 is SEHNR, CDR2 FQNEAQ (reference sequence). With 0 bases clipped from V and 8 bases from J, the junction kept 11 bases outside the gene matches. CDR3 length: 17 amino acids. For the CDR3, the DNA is TGTGCCAGCAGCTTAGCTAGCGGGGGAATACATGGACATGAGCAGTTCTTC. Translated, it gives CASSLASGGIHGHEQFF. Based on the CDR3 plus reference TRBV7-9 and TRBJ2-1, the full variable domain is DTGVSQNPRHKITKRGQNVTFRCDPISEHNRLYWYRQTLGQGPEFLTYFQNEAQLEKSRLLSDRFSAERPKGSFSTLEIQRTEQGDSAMYLCASSLASGGIHGHEQFFGPGTRLTVL.